This T cell receptor beta chain stems from a study of tumor-infiltrating lymphocytes in localized non-small cell lung cancer. Study conclusions and caveats: Tumors had more T cell infiltration than uninvolved lung, per TCRbeta sequencing and CD3 counts. Available tissue quantity limited TCR sequencing to a patient subset.

Germline V gives CDR1 MGHRA, CDR2 YSYEKL. Trimming took 0 bases from V and 0 from J, leaving 12 bases between them. The CDR3 contains 17 residues. This table comes from immunoSEQ multiplex PCR, and its TCRdb copy is limited to in-frame clones, with some not included. Of around 10,000 clones detected, about 60% appear once; the ten largest clones hold approximately 11%. With respect to this clone: Its antigen is unknown.

The clonotype originates from a human donor with non-small cell lung cancer. The chain is built from TRBV4-1 and TRBJ2-4; D ambiguous. Sequencing was done on a sample of uninvolved lung tissue not adjacent to the tumor. The CDR3 region has the DNA TGCGCCAGCAGCCAAGATCCCCGGTCAACAGCCAAAAACATTCAGTACTTC. It is translated as CASSQDPRSTAKNIQYF.